This record looks at one T cell receptor (beta chain) sequence and its context. The target antigen is unknown. This sample is drawn from a study of human CD8 memory T cell subsets. Study-wide findings and caveats: There was only minimal overlap between the repertoires of stem-like memory and precursor exhausted T cells.

The germline CDR1 and CDR2 sequences are DFQATT and SNEGSKA (reference sequence). The CDR3 extends over 14 amino acids. Libraries of TCR beta chains were produced by 5' RACE (UMI-labeled). TCRdb reprocessed the 5' RACE reads; each CDR3 protein has one entry and no DNA is given. The repertoire table contains around 19,000 distinct CDR3 sequences. This chain joins TRBV20-1 and TRBJ2-4. The specimen was CD8+ T cells from PBMCs. This sequence originates from a human donor in good health. CDR3 amino acids: CSAREIKWENIQYF.